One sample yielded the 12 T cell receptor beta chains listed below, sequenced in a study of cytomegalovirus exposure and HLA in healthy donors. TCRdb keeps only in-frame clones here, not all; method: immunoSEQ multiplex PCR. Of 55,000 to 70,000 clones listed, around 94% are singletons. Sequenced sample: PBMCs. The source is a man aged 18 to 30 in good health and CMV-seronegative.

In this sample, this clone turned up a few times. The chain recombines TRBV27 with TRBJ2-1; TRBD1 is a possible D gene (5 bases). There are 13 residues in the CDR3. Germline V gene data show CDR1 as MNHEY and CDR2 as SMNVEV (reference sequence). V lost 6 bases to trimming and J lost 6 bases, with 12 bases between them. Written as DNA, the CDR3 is TGTGCCAGCAGCCGCGACAGTGCCAATGAGCAGTTCTTC. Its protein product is CASSRDSANEQFF.

The CDR3 DNA is TGTGCCAGCAGTTACTCTGGCGGGAGAGGCAATGAGCAGTTCTTC. Amino acids: CASSYSGGRGNEQFF. The chain employs TRBV6-6 and TRBJ2-1, with 7 positions matching TRBD2. Trimming cost V 0 bases and J 6 bases; bases outside gene matches: 5. CDR3 length: 15 residues. Germline CDR1 is MNHNY and CDR2 is SVGAGI (reference sequence).

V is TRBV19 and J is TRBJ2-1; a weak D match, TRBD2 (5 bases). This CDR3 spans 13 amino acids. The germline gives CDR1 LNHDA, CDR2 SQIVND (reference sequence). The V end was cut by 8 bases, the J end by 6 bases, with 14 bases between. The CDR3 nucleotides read TGTGCCAGTTTTGAGGCTAGCAGCAATGAGCAGTTCTTC. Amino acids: CASFEASSNEQFF.

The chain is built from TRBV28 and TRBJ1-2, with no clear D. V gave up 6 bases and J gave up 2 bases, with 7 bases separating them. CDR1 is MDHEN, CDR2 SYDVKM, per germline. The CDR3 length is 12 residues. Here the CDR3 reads CASSVINYGYTF. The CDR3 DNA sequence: TGTGCCAGCAGCGTAATCAACTATGGCTACACCTTC.

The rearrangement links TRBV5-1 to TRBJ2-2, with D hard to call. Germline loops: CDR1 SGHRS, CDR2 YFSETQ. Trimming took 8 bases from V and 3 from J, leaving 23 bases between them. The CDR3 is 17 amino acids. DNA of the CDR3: TGCGCCAGTCGCCGGGTTACTAACAATTGGGACACCGGGGAGCTGTTTTTT. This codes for CASRRVTNNWDTGELFF.

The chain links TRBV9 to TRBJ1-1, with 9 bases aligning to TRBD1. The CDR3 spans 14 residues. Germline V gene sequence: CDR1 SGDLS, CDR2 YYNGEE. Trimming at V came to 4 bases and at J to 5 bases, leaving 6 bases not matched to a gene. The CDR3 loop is CASSPGQGYTEAFF. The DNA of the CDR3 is TGTGCCAGCAGCCCCGGACAGGGGTATACTGAAGCTTTCTTT.

The CDR3 coding sequence is TGTGCCAGCACGGGCGGGGGGGCAGACCAGTCCTACGAGCAGTACTTC. It yields the protein CASTGGGADQSYEQYF. The V gene is TRBV10-3, the J gene TRBJ2-7, with 9 bases aligning to TRBD2. In germline, CDR1 is ENHRY, CDR2 SYGVKD. This CDR3 is built from 16 residues. V gave up 10 bases and J gave up 1 base; unmatched junction bases: 14.

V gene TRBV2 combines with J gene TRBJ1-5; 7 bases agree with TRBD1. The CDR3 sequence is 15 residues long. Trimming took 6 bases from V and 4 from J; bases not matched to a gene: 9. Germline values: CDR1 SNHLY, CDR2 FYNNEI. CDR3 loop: CASSLLGGQNQPQHF. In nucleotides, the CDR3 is TGTGCCAGCAGCCTCCTAGGGGGCCAGAATCAGCCCCAGCATTTT.

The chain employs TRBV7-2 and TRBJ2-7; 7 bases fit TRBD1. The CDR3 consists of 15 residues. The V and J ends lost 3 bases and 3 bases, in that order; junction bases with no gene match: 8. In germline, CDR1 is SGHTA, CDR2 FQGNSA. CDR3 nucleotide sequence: TGTGCCAGCAGCTTGGACAGGACATTCGACTACGAGCAGTACTTC. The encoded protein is CASSLDRTFDYEQYF.

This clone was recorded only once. This CDR3 reads CASSPASAGAGNTIYF. CDR3 in DNA: TGTGCCAGCAGCCCAGCCTCGGCGGGGGCTGGAAACACCATATATTTT. The chain carries TRBV7-9 and TRBJ1-3, with TRBD1 as a possible D gene (5 bases). Germline loops: CDR1 SEHNR, CDR2 FQNEAQ (reference sequence). The germline V and J ends were trimmed by 5 bases and 2 bases, with 16 bases remaining between them. The CDR3 contains 16 residues.

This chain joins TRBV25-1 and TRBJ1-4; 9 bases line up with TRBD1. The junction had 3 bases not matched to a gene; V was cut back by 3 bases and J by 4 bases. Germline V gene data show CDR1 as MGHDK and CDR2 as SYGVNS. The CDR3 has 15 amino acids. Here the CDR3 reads CASSERQGDNEKLFF. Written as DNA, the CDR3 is TGTGCCAGCAGTGAGCGACAGGGGGATAATGAAAAACTGTTTTTT.

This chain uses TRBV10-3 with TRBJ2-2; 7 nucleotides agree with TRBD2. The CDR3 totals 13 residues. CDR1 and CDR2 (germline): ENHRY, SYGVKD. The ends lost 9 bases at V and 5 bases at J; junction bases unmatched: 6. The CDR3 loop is CAIRGGPTGELFF. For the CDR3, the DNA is TGTGCCATACGGGGAGGGCCTACCGGGGAGCTGTTTTTT.